What follows describes a single T cell receptor beta chain. Its specificity is unknown. The method was immunoSEQ multiplex PCR; TCRdb's version includes in-frame clones alone and lacks a portion of them. This table holds around 90,000 clones, 85% to 95% found once. Germline loops: CDR1 LNHNV, CDR2 YYDKDF (reference sequence). The CDR3 sequence is 13 residues long. V was shortened by 5 bases and J by 8 bases, with 12 bases between the two germline ends. These data are taken from a study of graft-versus-host responses after intestinal transplantation. The wider study: Each of the recipients got a multivisceral, liver-intestinal, or isolated intestinal transplant. Recipients across the board were started on anti-thymocyte globulin induction, then kept on tacrolimus and steroids for approximately three years. General study findings and limits: Recipient marrow held GvH clones, some first seen in ileum or blood. Circulating GvH clones peaking coincided with falling HvG clones soon after transplant.

The TCR comes from a human donor who received an intestinal transplant. The V and J genes are TRBV15 and TRBJ1-4; D is unresolved. The material was unstimulated CD8+ T cells sorted from spleen or lymph node cells, obtained before intestinal transplant. CDR3 protein: CATSVWEVEKLFF. The CDR3 DNA sequence: TGTGCCACCAGCGTTTGGGAGGTCGAAAAACTGTTTTTT.